This T cell receptor (beta chain) was documented in a study of blood T cell repertoires in COVID-19 (TCRdb year 2020). Study-wide context: Samples covering the acute and convalescent phases of COVID-19 were provided by collaborators in the United States, Italy and Spain. The prospective study material was composed of cDNA or gDNA derived from T cells, B-cell-depleted T cells, or PBMCs. The dataset comprised deeply sampled blood TCRbeta repertoires from subjects exposed to, actively infected with, or recovered from COVID-19. A freely available public database, intended as a resource for researchers studying the immune response to SARS-CoV-2, is where the repertoires were released. The samples were drawn from the first 160 participants of the ongoing ImmuneRACE study and from some 1,300 subjects provided by 6 global collaborators. The sample metadata nearly always contained a de-identified subject ID, COVID-19 status, age in years and sex. Where available, HLA class I and class II types were taken from metadata supplied by the sample provider and were not determined by assay-based typing.

The V and J ends are trimmed by 0 bases and 0 bases, leaving 9 bases between them. CDR1 and CDR2 (MGHRA, YSYEKL) derive from the germline V gene. Counted from cysteine to phenylalanine, this CDR3 has 16 amino acids. The read is trimmed to its CDR3 DNA, 48 bases read in frame from base 1. General study outcomes and caveats: The quantity of clinical and demographic metadata differed by source and by participant and was supplied without curation.

This clone turned up a few times. Its antigen remains undetermined. No base-level quality is on record; no much larger clone is a single base apart. The immunoSEQ Assay, a bias-controlled multiplex PCR, was used to amplify TCRbeta CDR3 regions from genomic DNA. The study's own analysis went as follows. The number of nucleated cells in each sample was estimated by amplification of reference gene primers within the assay. Sequence reads were collapsed and filtered to measure the absolute abundance of every unique TCRbeta CDR3 rearrangement. For each sample, productive Simpson clonality was calculated as the square root of Simpson's diversity index across productive rearrangements. TCRdb re-hosts the immuneACCESS table, in-frame sequences only. Its copies lack some clones; in the studies checked, an unresolved V gene accounts for under half of them, and the cause for the rest is not known. D and trimming come from the DNA, and the V and J calls and clone size come from that table. A total of roughly 140,000 clones appear in this sample, 85% to 90% of them only once. Roughly 4% of the sample goes to the ten largest clones.

Collaborating institutions collected whole blood in K2EDTA tubes following their own protocols. For TCRbeta analysis, collaborators shipped samples as frozen whole blood, isolated PBMCs, or DNA extracted from either of those sample types. Sequenced: peripheral blood. Rearrangement joined TRBV4-1 to TRBJ1-5, with no D gene named confidently. The sequence came from a woman between 40 and 50 years old with acute or convalescent COVID-19. The CDR3 loop reads CASSQDESYSNQPQHF. Here is the DNA: TGCGCCAGCAGCCAAGACGAGTCCTATAGCAATCAGCCCCAGCATTTT.